A selection of T cell receptor beta chains follows, all from one sample in a study of identical twins. TCRdb processed the 5' RACE reads anew with MiXCR; each CDR3 protein has one entry. Among 500,000 to 700,000 distinct CDR3 sequences listed, about 7% were seen once. The sample was also linked to a second study, of yellow fever vaccine responses in identical twins.

Sequencing input: PBMCs. Receptor source: a young woman in good health. Each CDR3 is given with its conserved first and last residue. The order of the fields is J gene, V gene, clone size, D gene, CDR3 DNA, CDR3 protein. A D gene is named only where the DNA matches it firmly. Size is stated for part of the rows, as once, few or many counts, or as a class when the clone is expanded.

TRBJ1-6 | TRBV7-6 | few | NA | TGTGCCAGCAGCTTAGGACAGGCGGTAAACTCACCCCTCCACTTT | CASSLGQAVNSPLHF
TRBJ2-1 | TRBV29-1 | NA | NA | TGCAGCGTTGTGGACAACGGGAATGAGCAGTTCTTC | CSVVDNGNEQFF
TRBJ1-1 | TRBV20-1 | NA | NA | TGCAGTGCTAGAAAGGAGACCACCTACACTGAAGCTTTCTTT | CSARKETTYTEAFF
TRBJ2-2 | TRBV15 | many | NA | TGTGCCACCAGCAGAGTGGGAATCAGGGGGGGAATCACCGGGGAGCTGTTTTTT | CATSRVGIRGGITGELFF
TRBJ2-4 | TRBV20-1 | many | TRBD2 | TGCAGTGCTAGTCCTCCTAGCGGGCTAGCCAAAAACATTCAGTACTTC | CSASPPSGLAKNIQYF
TRBJ2-7 | TRBV6-5 | few | NA | TGTGCCAGCAGTTACCTCCCGGACACCGCCTACGAGCAGTACTTC | CASSYLPDTAYEQYF
TRBJ2-1 | TRBV29-1 | NA | NA | TGCAGCGTTGAAGGGGAACTAGTTTCTTGGCAGTTCTTC | CSVEGELVSWQFF
TRBJ2-1 | TRBV3-1 | many | NA | TGTGCCAGCAGCCCTCTTGGCGCGGGGATTTACAATGAGCAGTTCTTC | CASSPLGAGIYNEQFF
TRBJ1-6 | TRBV11-2 | few | NA | TGTGCCAGCAGCTTAGATCCAGCGCTAAATTCACCCCTCCACTTT | CASSLDPALNSPLHF
TRBJ2-2 | TRBV4-1 | NA | NA | TGCGCCAGCACCCTGGCGGGTATGAACACCGGGGAGCTGTTTTTT | CASTLAGMNTGELFF
TRBJ1-5 | TRBV21-1 | many | NA | TGTGCCAGCAGCAAACAGAGTAACAGCTTAATCAATCAGCCCCAGCATTTT | CASSKQSNSLINQPQHF
TRBJ1-2 | TRBV10-3 | many | NA | TGTGCCATCAGTGAGTCCGTGGCGGGGTATGGCTACACCTTC | CAISESVAGYGYTF
TRBJ1-5 | TRBV20-1 | few | NA | TGCAGTGCTAGAGATGGGAGATTGAATCAGCCCCAGCATTTT | CSARDGRLNQPQHF
TRBJ1-2 | TRBV5-6 | NA | NA | TGTGCCAGCAGCTTGGGGGGAACGCTATATGGCTACACCTTC | CASSLGGTLYGYTF
TRBJ2-2 | TRBV18 | many | TRBD1 | TGTGCCAGCTCACCACCGGACAGGGGGCGGAACACCGGGGAGCTGTTTTTT | CASSPPDRGRNTGELFF
TRBJ2-7 | TRBV29-1 | many | NA | TGTGGGGACGCGCGCCGAGACGAGCAGTACTTC | CGDARRDEQYF
TRBJ1-2 | TRBV10-3 | many | TRBD1 | TGTGCCATCAGCGTTGGGACAGAGTATGGCTACACCTTC | CAISVGTEYGYTF
TRBJ2-7 | TRBV5-1 | NA | NA | TGCGCCAGCAGCTTGGCGCGGGATGTCGAGCAGTACTTC | CASSLARDVEQYF
TRBJ2-3 | TRBV6-2/TRBV6-3 | NA | TRBD2 | TGTGCCAGCAGTTACCGCCACGGGAGGGCAGATACGCAGTATTTT | CASSYRHGRADTQYF
TRBJ2-5 | TRBV4-1 | few | TRBD2 | TGCGCCAGCAGCCACCTCGGGACTAGCGAGGAGACCCAGTACTTC | CASSHLGTSEETQYF
TRBJ1-1 | TRBV7-9 | NA | TRBD1 | TGTGCCAGCAGCTTCGGGTTCGGGGACAGGCAAGCTGAAGCTTTCTTT | CASSFGFGDRQAEAFF
TRBJ2-4 | TRBV6-1 | NA | NA | TGTGCCAGCAGCCCCTTGCCCTTTGGGAACATTCAGTACTTC | CASSPLPFGNIQYF
TRBJ2-2 | TRBV16 | many | NA | TGTGCCAGCGGGGACATTCCGTCCGGGGAGCTGTTTTTT | CASGDIPSGELFF
TRBJ2-3 | TRBV7-2 | few | TRBD2 | TGTGCCAGCAGCTTCGCCTACTATGGGACTAGCGGGAGTAGTTTCACAGATACGCAGTATTTT | CASSFAYYGTSGSSFTDTQYF
TRBJ1-1 | TRBV28 | NA | NA | TGTGCCAGCAATCCACATCCGGGTTTGAACACTGAAGCTTTCTTT | CASNPHPGLNTEAFF
TRBJ2-2 | TRBV27 | NA | NA | TGTGCCAGCAGTTCACGACCGGAGAGGACCGGGGAGCTGTTTTTT | CASSSRPERTGELFF
TRBJ2-1 | TRBV12-3/TRBV12-4 | few | TRBD2 | TGTGCCAGCAGTTTTGTCGCCGGAGAGCGGGGTCTACACGGGGAGCAGTTCTTC | CASSFVAGERGLHGEQFF
TRBJ2-1 | TRBV10-3 | many | TRBD1 | TGTGCCATTGCCGGGACAGGGTACAATGAGCAGTTCTTC | CAIAGTGYNEQFF
TRBJ1-2 | TRBV12-3/TRBV12-4 | few | NA | TGTGCCAGCAGTTTTGATAGCCTTAACTATGGCTACACCTTC | CASSFDSLNYGYTF
TRBJ2-7 | TRBV4-1 | few | TRBD2 | TGCGCCAGCAGCCCGGGAGGACAGCGGGAGACGCCAAACTCCTACGAGCAGTACTTC | CASSPGGQRETPNSYEQYF
TRBJ2-3 | TRBV9 | few | TRBD1 | TGTGCCAGCACCTCTCCGACAGGGGACGGTCTCACAGATACGCAGTATTTT | CASTSPTGDGLTDTQYF
TRBJ2-5 | TRBV20-1 | NA | TRBD2 | TGCTGTGCTAGTTGGTCGACTAGCGGGGGTAGACAAGAGACCCAGTACTTC | CCASWSTSGGRQETQYF
TRBJ2-1 | TRBV29-1 | many | TRBD1 | TGCAGCGTTGTCAGAGGGACAGGGGGCTCCTACAATGAGCAGTTCTTC | CSVVRGTGGSYNEQFF